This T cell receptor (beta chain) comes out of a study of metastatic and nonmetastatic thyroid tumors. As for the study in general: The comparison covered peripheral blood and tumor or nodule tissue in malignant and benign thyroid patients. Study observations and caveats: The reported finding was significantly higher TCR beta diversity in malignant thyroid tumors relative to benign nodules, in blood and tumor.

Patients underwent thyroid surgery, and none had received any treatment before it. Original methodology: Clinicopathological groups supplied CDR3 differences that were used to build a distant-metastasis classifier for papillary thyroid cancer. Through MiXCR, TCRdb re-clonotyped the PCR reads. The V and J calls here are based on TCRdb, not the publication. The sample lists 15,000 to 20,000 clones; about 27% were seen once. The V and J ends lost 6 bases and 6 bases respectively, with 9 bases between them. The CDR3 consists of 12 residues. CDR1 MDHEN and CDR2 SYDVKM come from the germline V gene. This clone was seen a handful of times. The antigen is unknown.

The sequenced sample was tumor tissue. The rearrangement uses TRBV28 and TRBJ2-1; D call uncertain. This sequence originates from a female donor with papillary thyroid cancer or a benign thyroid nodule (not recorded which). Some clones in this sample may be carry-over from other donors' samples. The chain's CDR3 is CASSLASNEQFF. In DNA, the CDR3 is TGTGCCAGCAGCCTTGCCAGCAATGAGCAGTTCTTC.